The entry below gives a single TCR beta chain sequence along with its context. What it recognizes is unknown. This entry is derived from a study of cytomegalovirus exposure and HLA in healthy donors. Using immunoSEQ multiplex PCR, the repertoire was profiled, and TCRdb retains in-frame clones only, with some absent. The table includes a few hundred thousand clones, 88% detected once. General study points: In vitro confirmation showed three CMV-associated chains to be CMV antigen specific. Altogether, some 160 TCR beta chains were recorded as cytomegalovirus-associated.

V dropped 0 bases and J dropped 1 base, with 8 bases sitting between them. The germline V gene encodes CDR1 SGHRS and CDR2 YFSETQ. This CDR3 has 15 amino acids. The receptor's source is a man aged 30 to 45 in good health and CMV-seronegative. The sequenced sample was PBMCs. The chain employs TRBV5-1 and TRBJ1-5; the D is unclear. CDR3 bases: TGCGCCAGCAGCTTGGTGTCAGGCAGCAATCAGCCCCAGCATTTT. Residues: CASSLVSGSNQPQHF.